These T cell receptor beta chains were read from a single sample in a study of CD8 T cells in ankylosing spondylitis. TCRdb used MiXCR to reprocess the 5' RACE reads, holding one entry per CDR3 protein. The sample includes 25,000 to 35,000 distinct CDR3 sequences, 14% of them seen just once. The sequencing input was blood. These receptor sequences come from a male donor with ankylosing spondylitis or in good health (not recorded which). CDR3s include the opening cysteine and the closing phenylalanine or tryptophan. A D gene is named only where the DNA matches it firmly. The size of a clone is reported for some rows only, either as once, few or many, or as a class for expanded clones.

j_gene,v_gene,d_gene,abundance,CDR3nt,CDR3aa
TRBJ2-2,TRBV5-1,.,few,TGCGCCAGCAGCCCTTGGATGGGAAGCAGTCATGAGCTGTTTTTT,CASSPWMGSSHELFF
TRBJ2-7,TRBV29-1,.,few,TGCAGCGTTGACCACCTATACGAGCAGTACTTC,CSVDHLYEQYF
TRBJ2-3,TRBV12-3/TRBV12-4,TRBD1,.,TGTGCCAGCCGCGACAGGGGCAGTGGACGCACAGATACGCAGTATTTT,CASRDRGSGRTDTQYF
TRBJ2-7,TRBV3-1,TRBD2,few,TGTGCCAGCAGCCAAGACCCGCGGGAGGGCGAGCAGTACTTC,CASSQDPREGEQYF
TRBJ2-2,TRBV12-3/TRBV12-4,.,few,TGTGCCAGCAGTTTAACGGAAGCGAACACCGGGGAGCTGTTTTTT,CASSLTEANTGELFF
TRBJ2-3,TRBV27,TRBD2,.,TGTGCCAGCAGTTTAGCGGGAGGCTTCACAGATACGCAGTATTTT,CASSLAGGFTDTQYF
TRBJ1-1,TRBV4-1,.,few,TGCGCCAGCAGCACCCGGACGTTCACTGAAGCTTTCTTT,CASSTRTFTEAFF
TRBJ2-7,TRBV12-3/TRBV12-4,TRBD2,.,TGTGCCAGCAGCCGAGGACTAGCGGGACACTACGAGCAGTACTTC,CASSRGLAGHYEQYF
TRBJ2-1,TRBV12-3/TRBV12-4,TRBD2,few,TGTGCCAGCAGTTCTGGGCTAGCGGGAGGCCATGAGCAGTTCTTC,CASSSGLAGGHEQFF
TRBJ2-4,TRBV10-3,TRBD1,few,TGTGCCATCAGTGAGCCGAAACAGGGGGGAAGGGACATTCAGTACTTC,CAISEPKQGGRDIQYF
TRBJ2-1,TRBV20-1,TRBD2,.,TGCAGTGCTCCGCGCGGGGGGCCAGTTAATGAGCAGTTCTTC,CSAPRGGPVNEQFF
TRBJ1-2,TRBV5-1,TRBD1,.,TGCGCCAGCAGCTTGGATACGACAGGGGGGAAAGGTGGCTACACCTTC,CASSLDTTGGKGGYTF
TRBJ2-3,TRBV28,.,medium-sized,TGTGCCAGCAGTTTACTACCCCAGGATACGCAGTATTTT,CASSLLPQDTQYF
TRBJ2-1,TRBV20-1,.,few,TGCAGTGCCCCGCCGACCCTAGGGAATGAGCAGTTCTTC,CSAPPTLGNEQFF
TRBJ2-5,TRBV5-1,.,few,TGCGCCAGCAGATCGGGACCCCAAGAGACCCAGTACTTC,CASRSGPQETQYF
TRBJ2-2,TRBV12-3/TRBV12-4,.,few,TGTGCCAGCAGTCCCCCGGGAGCCGGGGAGCTGTTTTTT,CASSPPGAGELFF
TRBJ1-1,TRBV5-1,TRBD1,medium-sized,TGCGCCAGCAGCTTGGGCTTGGGACAGGCATTGAACACTGAAGCTTTCTTT,CASSLGLGQALNTEAFF
TRBJ2-2,TRBV5-1,.,.,TGCGCCAGCAGGGTGATAGGGAGCACCGGGGAGCTGTTTTTT,CASRVIGSTGELFF
TRBJ2-1,TRBV4-3,TRBD1,.,TGCGCCAGCAGCCAAGTGGGGACAGGGACCCTCAATGAGCAGTTCTTC,CASSQVGTGTLNEQFF
TRBJ2-1,TRBV29-1,.,few,TGCAGCGTTAACCGGGAGCTTTTCAATGAGCAGTTCTTC,CSVNRELFNEQFF
TRBJ2-5,TRBV5-1,.,.,TGCGCCAGCAGCCTATCGGGACACCAAGAGACCCAGTACTTC,CASSLSGHQETQYF
TRBJ2-1,TRBV28,.,.,TGTGCCAGCAGGGACATTAGCGGCTCCTACAATGAGCAGTTCTTC,CASRDISGSYNEQFF
TRBJ2-2,TRBV11-1,.,.,TGTGCCAGCAGCCCGGCAGGGGCCGCTGTGTTCGGGGAGCTGTTTTTT,CASSPAGAAVFGELFF
TRBJ2-1,TRBV20-1,TRBD1,few,TGCAGTGCTGAGAACCAACAGGGGGGAAATGAGCAGTTCTTC,CSAENQQGGNEQFF
TRBJ2-3,TRBV7-2,.,few,TGTGCCAGCAGCTTGGCGGCCCAAAGCAAGGATACGCAGTATTTT,CASSLAAQSKDTQYF
TRBJ2-2,TRBV29-1,TRBD1,.,TGCAGCGTCGGACAGGGCGCCGGGGAGCTGTTTTTT,CSVGQGAGELFF
TRBJ2-7,TRBV12-3/TRBV12-4,.,few,TGTGCCAGCAGTGCCGGGCCGCAACCCTACGAGCAGTACTTC,CASSAGPQPYEQYF
TRBJ2-1,TRBV5-1,.,few,TGCGCCAGCAGCGAACAGGGACGTTATGAGCAGTTCTTC,CASSEQGRYEQFF
TRBJ2-3,TRBV11-2,.,.,TGTGCCAGCAGCGTCACAGATACGCAGTATTTT,CASSVTDTQYF
TRBJ2-2,TRBV11-2,TRBD2,.,TGTGCCAGCAGCCTGGGGAGGGCGAACACCGGGGAGCTGTTTTTT,CASSLGRANTGELFF
TRBJ1-4,TRBV7-2,.,few,TGTGCCAGCAGCTTAGTTCTGGGTGGTGAAAAACTGTTTTTT,CASSLVLGGEKLFF
TRBJ2-3,TRBV11-2,.,few,TGTGCCAGCAGCGGACAGACACCACCTAGCACAGATACGCAGTATTTT,CASSGQTPPSTDTQYF
TRBJ2-1,TRBV6-6,.,few,TGTGCCAGCTGGTCGCCGTATGAGCAGTTCTTC,CASWSPYEQFF
TRBJ2-2,TRBV7-3,TRBD1,.,TGTGCCAGCAGCGGGGGACAGGGCAGGGTCACCGGGGAGCTGTTTTTT,CASSGGQGRVTGELFF
TRBJ1-4,TRBV29-1,.,few,TGCAGCGTGGGGGACGGGGTGAGGAATGAAAAACTGTTTTTT,CSVGDGVRNEKLFF
TRBJ1-4,TRBV20-1,TRBD1,few,TGCAGTGCACACAACAGGGGCAGGAGTAGTACTAATGAAAAACTGTTTTTT,CSAHNRGRSSTNEKLFF
TRBJ1-2,TRBV5-1,TRBD1,.,TGCGCCAGCAGCGGTGTCGTTCAGGGGGATGATCACTATGGCTACACCTTC,CASSGVVQGDDHYGYTF
TRBJ2-3,TRBV5-1,.,.,TGCGCCAGCAGCGGCGGCCGTGATACGCAGTATTTT,CASSGGRDTQYF
TRBJ2-4,TRBV3-1,.,.,TGTGCCAGCAGCCAAGATTTCGGGGTTCCAAACATTCAGTACTTC,CASSQDFGVPNIQYF